This record concerns one T cell receptor beta chain sequence. This entry belongs to a study of blood T cell repertoires in COVID-19. The V gene's germline CDR1 is ENHRY and CDR2 SYGVKD. The CDR3 is 15 residues long. Trimming removed 5 bases from V and 1 base from J; junction bases left unmatched: 5. Using immunoSEQ multiplex PCR, the repertoire was profiled, and TCRdb retains in-frame clones only, with some absent. The top ten hold 18% of the sample, which has about 62,000 clones, 80% to 90% seen once. The source material was peripheral blood. The clonotype was recovered from a woman in her sixties or seventies with COVID-19, enrolled during active disease. The chain combines TRBV10-3 with TRBJ2-5; 9 nucleotides line up with TRBD2. The CDR3 here is CAISSLLAGQETQYF. The CDR3 nucleotides read TGTGCCATCAGTTCTTTACTAGCGGGCCAAGAGACCCAGTACTTC.